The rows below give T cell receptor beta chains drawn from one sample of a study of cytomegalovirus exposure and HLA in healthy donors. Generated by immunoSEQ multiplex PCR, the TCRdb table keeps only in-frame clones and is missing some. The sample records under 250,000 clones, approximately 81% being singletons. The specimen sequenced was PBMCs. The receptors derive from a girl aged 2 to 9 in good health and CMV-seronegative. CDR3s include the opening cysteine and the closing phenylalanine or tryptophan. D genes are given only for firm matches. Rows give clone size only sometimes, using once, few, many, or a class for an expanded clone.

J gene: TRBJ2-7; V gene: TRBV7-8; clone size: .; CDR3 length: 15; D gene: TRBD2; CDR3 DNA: TGTGCCAGCAGCTTAAACATAGCGGGGGCCTACGAGCAGTACTTC; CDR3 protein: CASSLNIAGAYEQYF
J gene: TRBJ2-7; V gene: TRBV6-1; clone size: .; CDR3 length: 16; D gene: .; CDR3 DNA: TGTGCCAGCAGTGAAGGCGAGGGGGGGGCGCAGGACGAGCAGTACTTC; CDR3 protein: CASSEGEGGAQDEQYF
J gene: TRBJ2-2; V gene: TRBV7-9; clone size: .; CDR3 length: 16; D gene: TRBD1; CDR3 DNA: TGTGCCAGCAGCCTGGCCGGGACAGCAAACACCGGGGAGCTGTTTTTT; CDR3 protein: CASSLAGTANTGELFF
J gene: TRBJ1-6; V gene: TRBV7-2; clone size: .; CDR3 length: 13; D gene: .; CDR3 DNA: TGTGCCAGCAGCTTTGCGGGGAATTCACCCCTCCACTTT; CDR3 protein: CASSFAGNSPLHF
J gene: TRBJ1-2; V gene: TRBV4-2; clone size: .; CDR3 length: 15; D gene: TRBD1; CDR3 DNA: TGTGCCAGCAGCCAGACCGGGACAGGGATCTATGGCTACACCTTC; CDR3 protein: CASSQTGTGIYGYTF
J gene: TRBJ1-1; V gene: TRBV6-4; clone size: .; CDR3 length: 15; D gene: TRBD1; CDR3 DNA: TGTGCCAGCAGTCCCCGGACAGGGGGGAACACTGAAGCTTTCTTT; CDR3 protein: CASSPRTGGNTEAFF
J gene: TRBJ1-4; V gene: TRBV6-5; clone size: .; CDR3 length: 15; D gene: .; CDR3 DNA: TGTGCCAGCAGTCCGTTTAGGGGCGTGAATGAAAAACTGTTTTTT; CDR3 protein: CASSPFRGVNEKLFF
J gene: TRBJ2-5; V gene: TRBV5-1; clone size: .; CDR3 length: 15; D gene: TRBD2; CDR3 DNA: TGCGCCAGCAGCTTCGATCCGGGGGGATCAGAGACCCAGTACTTC; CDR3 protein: CASSFDPGGSETQYF
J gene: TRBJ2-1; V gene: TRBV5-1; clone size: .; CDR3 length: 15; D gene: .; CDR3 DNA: TGCGCCAGCAGCTTGGTCCCTAACTCCTACAATGAGCAGTTCTTC; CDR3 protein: CASSLVPNSYNEQFF
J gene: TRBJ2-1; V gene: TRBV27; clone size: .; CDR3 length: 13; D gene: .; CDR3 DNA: TGTGCCAGCACCGTTGGACTTAACAATGAGCAGTTCTTC; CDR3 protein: CASTVGLNNEQFF
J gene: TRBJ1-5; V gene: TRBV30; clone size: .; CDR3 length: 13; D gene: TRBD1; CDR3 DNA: TGTGCCTGGAGTTTACAGGGGGGACAGCCCCAGCATTTT; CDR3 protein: CAWSLQGGQPQHF
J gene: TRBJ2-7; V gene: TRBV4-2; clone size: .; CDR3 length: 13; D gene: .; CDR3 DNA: TGTGCCAGCAGCCAAGGCACTACCTACGAGCAGTACTTC; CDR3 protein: CASSQGTTYEQYF
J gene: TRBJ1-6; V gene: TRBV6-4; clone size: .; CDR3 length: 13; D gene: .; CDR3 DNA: TGTGCCAGCAGTGACTCGTTAGGGGCACCCCTCCACTTT; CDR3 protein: CASSDSLGAPLHF
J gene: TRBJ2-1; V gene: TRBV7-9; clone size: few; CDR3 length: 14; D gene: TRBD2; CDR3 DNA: TGTGCCAGCAGACCGGGACTAGCTCAGGATGAGCAGTTCTTC; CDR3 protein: CASRPGLAQDEQFF
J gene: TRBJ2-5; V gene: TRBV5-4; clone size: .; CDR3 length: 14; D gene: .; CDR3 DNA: TGTGCCAGCAGCTCCCTTAGTGGCCAAGAGACCCAGTACTTC; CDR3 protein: CASSSLSGQETQYF
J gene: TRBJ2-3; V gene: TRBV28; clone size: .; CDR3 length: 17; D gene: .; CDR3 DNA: TGTGCCAGCAGTTTAAATCTTTGGGGGGGGGCCACAGATACGCAGTATTTT; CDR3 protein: CASSLNLWGGATDTQYF
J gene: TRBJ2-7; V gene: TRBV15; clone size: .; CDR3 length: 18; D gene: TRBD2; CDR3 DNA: TGTGCCACCAGCAGAGTGGGACTAGCGGAAGGTATAGACTACGAGCAGTACTTC; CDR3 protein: CATSRVGLAEGIDYEQYF
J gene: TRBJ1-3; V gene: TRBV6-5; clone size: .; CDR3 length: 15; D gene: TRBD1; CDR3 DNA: TGTGCCAGCAGTATTCAGGGGGCGCGAGGAAACACCATATATTTT; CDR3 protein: CASSIQGARGNTIYF
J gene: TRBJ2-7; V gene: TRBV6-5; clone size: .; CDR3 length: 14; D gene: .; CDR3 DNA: TGTGCCAGCAGTAATAGGGGCAGAACCTACGAGCAGTACTTC; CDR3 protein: CASSNRGRTYEQYF
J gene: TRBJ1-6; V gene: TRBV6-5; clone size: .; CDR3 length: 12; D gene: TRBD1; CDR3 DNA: TGTGCCAGCAGTTACGACAGGGTTATGCTCCACTTT; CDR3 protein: CASSYDRVMLHF
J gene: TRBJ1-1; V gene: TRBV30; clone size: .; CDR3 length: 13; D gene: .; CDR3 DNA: TGTGCCTGGAGTGTGTTAGGGGGCACTGAAGCTTTCTTT; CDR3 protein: CAWSVLGGTEAFF
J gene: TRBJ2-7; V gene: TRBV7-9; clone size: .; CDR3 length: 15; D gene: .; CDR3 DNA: TGTGCCAGCAGCCTAAAAGGTGACGGAGCCTACGAGCAGTACTTC; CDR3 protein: CASSLKGDGAYEQYF
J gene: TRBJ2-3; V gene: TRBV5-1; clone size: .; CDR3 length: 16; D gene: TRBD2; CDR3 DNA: TGCGCCAGCAGCTTTACCACTAGCGGGAGCACAGATACGCAGTATTTT; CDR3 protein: CASSFTTSGSTDTQYF
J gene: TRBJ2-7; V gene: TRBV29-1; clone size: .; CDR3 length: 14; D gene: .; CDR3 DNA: TGCAGCGTTACTCTAGGGGTTCGCGGCTACGAGCAGTACTTC; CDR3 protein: CSVTLGVRGYEQYF
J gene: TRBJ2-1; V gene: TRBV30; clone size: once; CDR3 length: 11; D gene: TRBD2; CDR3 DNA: TGTGCCTGGGGGACTAGTGGTGAGCAGTTCTTC; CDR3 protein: CAWGTSGEQFF
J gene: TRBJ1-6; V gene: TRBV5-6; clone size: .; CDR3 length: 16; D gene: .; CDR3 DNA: TGTGCCAGCAGCCCCGGGGGTGGATCCTATAATTCACCCCTCCACTTT; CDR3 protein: CASSPGGGSYNSPLHF
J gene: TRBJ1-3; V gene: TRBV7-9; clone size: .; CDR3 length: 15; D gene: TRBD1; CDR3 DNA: TGTGCCAGCAGCCACCACAGGGGAGGTGGAAACACCATATATTTT; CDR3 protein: CASSHHRGGGNTIYF
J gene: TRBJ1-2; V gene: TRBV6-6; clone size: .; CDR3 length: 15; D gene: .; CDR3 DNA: TGTGCCAGCAGTTACACTTCGGGGGCTAACTATGGCTACACCTTC; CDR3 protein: CASSYTSGANYGYTF
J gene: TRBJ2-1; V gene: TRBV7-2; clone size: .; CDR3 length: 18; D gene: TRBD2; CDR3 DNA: TGTGCCAGCAGCTTCCGACGGGGCGGGGGGGCCACCTACAATGAGCAGTTCTTC; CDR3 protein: CASSFRRGGGATYNEQFF
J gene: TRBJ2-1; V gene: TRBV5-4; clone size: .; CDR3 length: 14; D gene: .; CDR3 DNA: TGTGCCAGCAGCCGGCGGGGTTACGGTCCTGAGCAGTTCTTC; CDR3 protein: CASSRRGYGPEQFF
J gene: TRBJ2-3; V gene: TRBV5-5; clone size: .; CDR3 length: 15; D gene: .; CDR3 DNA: TGTGCCAGCAGCTATCCACAGGTCAGCACAGATACGCAGTATTTT; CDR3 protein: CASSYPQVSTDTQYF
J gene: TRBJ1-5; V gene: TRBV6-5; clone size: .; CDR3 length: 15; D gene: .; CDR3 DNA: TGTGCCAGCAGTTACTCTTATGACAGGAATCAGCCCCAGCATTTT; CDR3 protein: CASSYSYDRNQPQHF
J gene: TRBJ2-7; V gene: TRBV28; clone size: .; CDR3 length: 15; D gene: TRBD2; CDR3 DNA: TGTGCCAGCAGTTTAGGTCTAGCGGGAGTAGACGAGCAGTACTTC; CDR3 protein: CASSLGLAGVDEQYF
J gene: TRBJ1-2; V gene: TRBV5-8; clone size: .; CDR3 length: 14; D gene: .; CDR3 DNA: TGTGCCAGCAGCTTGGACAGGTTTAACTATGGCTACACCTTC; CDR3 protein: CASSLDRFNYGYTF
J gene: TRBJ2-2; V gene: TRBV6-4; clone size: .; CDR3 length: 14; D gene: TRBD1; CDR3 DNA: TGTGCCACCTCGACCGGGACAGGGCACGGGGAGCTGTTTTTT; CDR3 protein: CATSTGTGHGELFF
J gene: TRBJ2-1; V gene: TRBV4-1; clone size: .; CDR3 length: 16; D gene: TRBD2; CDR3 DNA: TGCGCCAGCAGCCGCGCACTAGCGGGAGTGTACAATGAGCAGTTCTTC; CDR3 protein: CASSRALAGVYNEQFF
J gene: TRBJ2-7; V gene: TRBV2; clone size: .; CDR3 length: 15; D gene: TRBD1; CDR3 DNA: TGTGCCAGCAGGGGACAGGCCCTCCTAACCTACGAGCAGTACTTC; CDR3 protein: CASRGQALLTYEQYF
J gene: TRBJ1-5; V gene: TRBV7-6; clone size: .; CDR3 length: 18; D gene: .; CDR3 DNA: TGTGCCAGCAGCTCAACCCCCGGGACTCCATATAGCAATCAGCCCCAGCATTTT; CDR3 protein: CASSSTPGTPYSNQPQHF
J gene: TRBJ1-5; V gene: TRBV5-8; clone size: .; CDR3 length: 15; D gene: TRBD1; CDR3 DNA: TGTGCCAGCAGCGGGGGACAGGCTTTCAATCAGCCCCAGCATTTT; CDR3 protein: CASSGGQAFNQPQHF
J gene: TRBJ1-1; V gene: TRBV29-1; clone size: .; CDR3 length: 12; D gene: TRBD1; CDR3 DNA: TGCAGCGCCGACAGGGTCTCGACTGAAGCTTTCTTT; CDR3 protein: CSADRVSTEAFF
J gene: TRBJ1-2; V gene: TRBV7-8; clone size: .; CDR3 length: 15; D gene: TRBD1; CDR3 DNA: TGTGCCAGCAGCCTGACAGGACAGGGGGCATACGGCTACACCTTC; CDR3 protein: CASSLTGQGAYGYTF
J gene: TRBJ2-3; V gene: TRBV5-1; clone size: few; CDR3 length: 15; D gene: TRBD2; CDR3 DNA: TGCGCCAGCAGCTGGACTAGGGTACACACAGATACGCAGTATTTT; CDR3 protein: CASSWTRVHTDTQYF
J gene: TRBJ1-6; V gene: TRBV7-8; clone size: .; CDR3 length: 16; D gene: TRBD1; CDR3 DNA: TGTGCCAGCAGTTCGTACCGGGACAGGGATAATTCACCCCTCCACTTT; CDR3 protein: CASSSYRDRDNSPLHF
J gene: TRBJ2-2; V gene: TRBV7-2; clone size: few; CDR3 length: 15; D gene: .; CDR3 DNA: TGTGCCAGCAGCTTAGGGGGAGACTGGTCCGGGGAGCTGTTTTTT; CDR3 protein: CASSLGGDWSGELFF
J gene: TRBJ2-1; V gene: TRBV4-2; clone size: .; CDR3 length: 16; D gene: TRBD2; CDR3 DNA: TGTGCCAGCAGCCAAGATCGTTGGGAGGGTGGGGATGAGCAGTTCTTC; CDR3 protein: CASSQDRWEGGDEQFF
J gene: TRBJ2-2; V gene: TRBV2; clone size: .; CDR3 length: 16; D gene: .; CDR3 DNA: TGTGCCAGCAGAGATCGTCGTCTACCCGCGGGCGGGGAGCTGTTTTTT; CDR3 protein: CASRDRRLPAGGELFF
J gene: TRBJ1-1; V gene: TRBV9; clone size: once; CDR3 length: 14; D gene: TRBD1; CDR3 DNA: TGTGCCAGCAGCGTTGGACAGGAGAACACTGAAGCTTTCTTT; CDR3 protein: CASSVGQENTEAFF
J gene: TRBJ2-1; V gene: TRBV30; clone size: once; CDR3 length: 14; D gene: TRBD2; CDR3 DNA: TGTGCCTGCGCCGGGACTAGCTACAACAATGAGCAGTTCTTC; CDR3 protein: CACAGTSYNNEQFF
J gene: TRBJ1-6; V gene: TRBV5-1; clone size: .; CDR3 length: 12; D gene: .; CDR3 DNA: TGCGCCAGCAGAAACAGGGACTCACCCCTCCACTTT; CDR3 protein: CASRNRDSPLHF